This T cell receptor beta chain emerged from a study of vaccination and CD4 T cells after COVID-19 (dated 2022 in TCRdb). Broadly, across the study: Convalescent patients had a positive SARS-CoV-2 result on nasal swab PCR, and of these patients, nine had mild disease and one had severe disease. Post-COVID blood samples were collected from convalescent patients a median of roughly 100 days after diagnosis, with a range of about 35 to 180 days. As controls, cultures received a CEFX viral epitope pool (the positive control), an HIV-1 Nef peptide pool (the negative control), or no peptide at all. In the convalescent cohort there were six males and four females, among whom were two Hispanic individuals, seven Caucasians, two Asians and one multiracial person. Overlapping spike peptide pools from SARS-CoV-2 and from the common cold coronaviruses HCoV-NL63, HCoV-OC43 and HCoV-229E were used as culture stimuli. Two doses of either the Pfizer-BioNTech BNT162b2 vaccine (n=8) or the Moderna mRNA-1273 vaccine (n=2) were administered to participants. Post-vaccine blood samples were obtained a median of roughly 75 days after the second vaccine dose, with a range of roughly 14 to 241 days. In 10 COVID-19 convalescent patients and a few infection-naive healthy vaccine recipients, researchers compared the spike-specific CD4+ TCR repertoire from before mRNA vaccination with the repertoire from after. General findings and caveats noted by the study authors: In convalescent patients, a median roughly 85% of post-vaccine SARS-CoV-2-reactive clones were detected only after vaccination, suggesting vaccine-specific priming. Of the vaccine-specific clones found in convalescent patients, nearly all (304 of 307) were mono-reactive for SARS-CoV-2 spike instead of being cross-reactive with common cold coronaviruses. The median number of SARS-CoV-2-reactive clonotypes rose from 20 to 25 after infection to 30 to 45 after vaccination, but the change was not significant. The number of convalescent patients in the study was relatively small, and the study did not examine early timepoints following natural infection.

Libraries were made using PCR. DNA from cultured CD4+ T cells underwent TCR sequencing with the Oncomine TCR Beta short-read assay at the Johns Hopkins FTIC core. The QIAamp micro DNA kit was used to extract genomic DNA from the cultured CD4+ T cells. Oncomine TCR Beta libraries from cultured CD4+ T cells were pooled with unique dual indexes and sequenced on an Illumina iSeq 100. The study's processing was this. Non-productive sequences were removed, and CDR3s not starting with C, not ending with F or W, or shorter than 7 amino acids were discarded. The MANAFEST web application identified antigen-specific clonotypes by comparing peptide-stimulated wells against reference wells and other culture wells. Positive clones required FDR below 0.05, an odds ratio above 5, and productive frequency above 0.1% in at least two of three replicate wells. Cross-reactive clonotypes were defined as significantly expanded in both SARS-CoV-2 spike wells and at least one common cold coronavirus spike condition. Using R version 3.6.1, CDR3 homology was evaluated through Levenshtein distances (stringdist) along with unrooted phylogenetic trees (ape). TCRdb applied fastp at Q25 and MiXCR to the public reads, then kept only in-frame beta chains. CDR3 protein duplicates are merged, each entry listing the most common genes and DNA. Clone size and V and J calls follow TCRdb, not the original study. The sample table contains about 12,000 distinct CDR3 sequences; only one count was recorded for more than 40% of them. The ten largest account for 15% of the sample.

Comments on this clonotype: What antigen it recognizes has not been identified. No quality values exist for individual bases; no much larger clone is one base distant.

The treatment or condition label, read with the paper, signifies: roughly 10-day PBMC culture with coronavirus spike peptide pools or control peptides (ViraFEST assay). The ViraFEST assay, used in the study, expanded antigen-specific T cells with peptide pools and then identified the expanded clonotypes through TCR sequencing. The convalescent patients' positive SARS-CoV-2 PCR tests were from March to December 2020, which was before the Alpha, Beta and Delta variants emerged in the United States. Each well held millions of PBMCs cultured with roughly 10 ug/ml peptide pools in IMDM containing 5% human AB serum and around 10 IU/ml IL-2. Half of the culture medium was replaced with fresh IL-2-containing medium on days 3 and 7. After about nine days of culture, CD4+ T cells were isolated by negative selection with the EasySep CD4+ T cell isolation kit. Ficoll-Paque Plus gradient centrifugation was used to isolate PBMCs from whole blood, and the isolated PBMCs were then either used fresh or cryopreserved at -140C. Triplicate wells were generally used for each culture condition.

The TCR sequence derives from a human donor who had recovered from COVID-19. The sample comprised CD4+ T cells from blood, cultured in vitro.

CDR3 reads: CAWSDAEGYTF. The DNA is as follows: TGTGCCTGGAGTGATGCGGAGGGCTACACCTTC. The V and J genes are TRBV30 and TRBJ1-2; confidence is insufficient to name the D gene. The CDR3 runs 11 amino acids, cysteine and phenylalanine included. Only the CDR3 portion is preserved as DNA: 33 bases, with reading frame beginning at the first base. V and J are truncated by 1 base and 8 bases respectively, leaving an intervening sequence of 8 bases. The germline V gene (reference sequence) specifies GTSNPN as CDR1 and SVGIG as CDR2.